Below are 26 T cell receptor beta chains sequenced from a single sample in a study of T cells expressing NK-cell markers (dated by TCRdb to the early 2020s). The method behind the library was 5' RACE. Sequencer: Illumina HiSeq 2000. The reads underwent TCRdb reprocessing, giving one record for each CDR3 protein sequence and no DNA. This sample's clone table shows about 430,000 distinct CDR3 sequences. The ten top clones hold about 1.5% of the sample. The specimen sequenced was blood T cells: a sorted CD56 or NKG2C T cell subset, CD4+ or CD8+ T cells, or bulk PBMC T cells (not recorded which). The source is a woman in her forties or fifties in good health. Donor details come from another sample of the same person, matched by shared clones.

The J gene is TRBJ2-5, the V gene TRBV6-1; TCRdb selects TRBD1, and the lack of DNA leaves this call unchecked. Germline lookup yields CDR1 MNHNS and CDR2 SASEGT. CDR3 length: 14 residues. The CDR3 region is CASSEGTGPLTQYF.

V and J are TRBV6-2 or TRBV6-3 and TRBJ2-1. CDR1 and CDR2 from the germline V gene are MNHEY and SVGEGT. The CDR3 covers 12 residues. The CDR3 sequence: CASSTMWGEQFF.

The chain uses TRBV28 and TRBJ2-1; TCRdb's D call of TRBD2 is untestable without DNA. The CDR3 has 16 amino acids. Germline CDR1 is MDHEN and CDR2 is SYDVKM. CDR3 sequence: CASSLTSLIDYNEQFF.

V is TRBV2 and J is TRBJ1-1; the D call from TCRdb, TRBD1, cannot be confirmed without DNA. Germline CDR1 and CDR2: SNHLY and FYNNEI. The CDR3 covers 14 residues. CDR3 sequence: CASSDDRRLAEAFF.

The rearrangement uses TRBV2 and TRBJ1-1. The germline V gene has CDR1 SNHLY and CDR2 FYNNEI. The CDR3 consists of 13 residues. CDR3 sequence reads: CATAAGRKSEAFF.

The chain carries TRBV7-2 and TRBJ1-5. Germline CDR1 SGHTA, CDR2 FQGNSA. The CDR3 totals 16 residues. The CDR3 is CASSLGGKYSNQPQHF.

The genes are TRBV9 and TRBJ2-1; TCRdb indicates TRBD2, and absent DNA this call remains unverified. This CDR3 spans 16 amino acids. The germline CDR1 and CDR2 sequences are SGDLS and YYNGEE. CDR3 amino acids: CASSVGGVISYNEQFF.

The J gene is TRBJ2-1, the V gene TRBV24-1; absent DNA, TCRdb's TRBD2 call cannot be checked. The CDR3 contains 19 residues. Germline assignment: CDR1 KGHDR and CDR2 SFDVKD. The CDR3 is CATSDEGLAGTGSYNEQFF.

The chain carries TRBV3-1 and TRBJ2-4; TCRdb returns TRBD1, unconfirmable since there is no DNA. Looked up from germline, CDR1 is LGHDT and CDR2 is YNNKEL (reference sequence). CDR3 length equals 17 residues. CDR3 residues: CASSQGGTGLAKNIQYF.

V gene TRBV5-1 combines with J gene TRBJ2-7; no DNA is available, so the TRBD1 call from TCRdb remains unchecked. This CDR3 is built from 14 residues. Germline assignment: CDR1 SGHRS and CDR2 YFSETQ. The CDR3 here is CASSSEAPQDRKYF. The variable domain in full, with the rest retrieved from reference TRBV5-1 and TRBJ2-7, is KAGVTQTPRYLIKTRGQQVTLSCSPISGHRSVSWYQQTPGQGLQFLFEYFSETQRNKGNFPGRFSGRQFSNSRSEMNVSTLELGDSALYLCASSSEAPQDRKYFGPGTRLTVT.

The chain links TRBV7-2 to TRBJ1-6; the TCRdb D gene call, TRBD1, has no DNA to confirm it. The CDR3 spans 13 residues. Germline V gene data show CDR1 as SGHTA and CDR2 as FQGNSA. CDR3 amino acids: CASSLAGASPLHF.

This chain links TRBV6-1 with TRBJ2-7. The CDR3 length is 15 residues. CDR1 is MNHNS and CDR2 is SASEGT in the germline V gene. The CDR3: CASSTRHLGNYEQYF.

V usage is TRBV27 and J usage is TRBJ1-3; TCRdb names TRBD1, which stays unverified in the absence of DNA. Germline V CDR1 and CDR2: MNHEY, SMNVEV (reference sequence). This CDR3 is 15 amino acids long. Here the CDR3 reads CASSSTRGPGNTIYF.

This chain uses TRBV30 with TRBJ2-1; checking the TCRdb D call of TRBD1 is not possible without DNA. CDR3 length equals 13 residues. In germline, CDR1 is GTSNPN, CDR2 SVGIG (reference sequence). CDR3 protein: CAWSVGPSYEQFF.

The V gene is TRBV6-5, the J gene TRBJ2-3; TCRdb returns TRBD2, unconfirmable since there is no DNA. The CDR3 contains 18 residues. The germline V gene encodes CDR1 MNHEY and CDR2 SVGAGI. CDR3 sequence: CASSYSLLLAGSTDTQYF.

The chain links TRBV2 to TRBJ1-5. The CDR3 is made up of 15 amino acids. Germline values: CDR1 SNHLY, CDR2 FYNNEI. CDR3 residues: CASSEGQQGTWPQHF.

The V and J genes are TRBV20-1 and TRBJ2-1; TCRdb lists TRBD1, though no DNA is available to test this call. From germline, CDR1 is DFQATT and CDR2 SNEGSKA (reference sequence). The CDR3 contains 13 residues. The chain's CDR3 is CSASRDKAYEQFF.

The rearrangement uses TRBV19 and TRBJ2-2; TCRdb designates TRBD1, a call that cannot be tested without DNA. The CDR3 has 14 residues. Germline V gives CDR1 LNHDA, CDR2 SQIVND (reference sequence). CDR3 in amino acids: CAIKPQGSYGELFF.

The rearrangement links TRBV27 to TRBJ2-7; checking the TCRdb D call of TRBD1 is not possible without DNA. The germline V gene encodes CDR1 MNHEY and CDR2 SMNVEV (reference sequence). The CDR3 runs to 14 residues. The CDR3 reads CASSLRDRHAEQYF.

V and J are TRBV5-1 and TRBJ1-3. Germline lookup yields CDR1 SGHRS and CDR2 YFSETQ. The CDR3 loop spans 14 amino acids. CDR3 loop: CASSPEWSGNTIYF.

The rearrangement uses TRBV12-3 or TRBV12-4 and TRBJ2-7. The CDR3 contains 15 residues. CDR3 sequence reads: CASSLSGRTSYEQYF.

This sequence joins TRBV5-1 and TRBJ2-4; TCRdb proposes TRBD2, but this gene call is untestable without DNA. Germline V gene data show CDR1 as SGHRS and CDR2 as YFSETQ. The CDR3 has 16 residues. CDR3 sequence reads: CASSKAVAGTGLIQYF.

The chain joins TRBV30 to TRBJ1-4; TCRdb lists TRBD1, though no DNA is available to test this call. Germline CDR1 and CDR2: GTSNPN and SVGIG (reference sequence). The CDR3 has 14 residues. This CDR3 is CAWSVRGADEKLFF.

The chain's CDR3 is CASRIDRVREKLFF. The rearrangement joins TRBV6-5 to TRBJ1-4; checking the TCRdb D call of TRBD1 is not possible without DNA. Germline lookup yields CDR1 MNHEY and CDR2 SVGAGI. CDR3 length equals 14 residues.

This chain joins TRBV29-1 and TRBJ1-6; absent DNA, TCRdb's TRBD1 call cannot be checked. Per the germline V gene, CDR1 is SQVTM and CDR2 is ANQGSEA. This CDR3 is 13 amino acids long. The CDR3 sequence: CSVGGTANSPLHF.

V usage is TRBV11-3 and J usage is TRBJ2-1; the TRBD2 assignment by TCRdb is unverifiable without DNA. Germline CDR1 reads SGHNT; CDR2 reads YENEEA. The CDR3 length is 18 residues. The CDR3 protein is CASSLRTSGTSSYNEQFF. Full variable domain (remainder filled in from reference TRBV11-3 and TRBJ2-1): EAGVVQSPRYKIIEKKQPVAFWCNPISGHNTLYWYLQNLGQGPELLIRYENEEAVDDSQLPKDRFSAERLKGVDSTLKIQPAELGDSAVYLCASSLRTSGTSSYNEQFFGPGTRLTVL.